This T cell receptor (beta chain) was recorded in a study of control samples from healthy donors and cancer patients. This CDR3 is built from 13 residues. From germline, CDR1 is GTSNPN and CDR2 SVGIG (reference sequence). V gave up 3 bases and J gave up 4 bases; unmatched junction bases: 4. This clone was counted only a few times. The method was immunoSEQ multiplex PCR; TCRdb's version includes in-frame clones alone and lacks a portion of them. Of 120,000 or so clones in the sample, around 92% were seen once. This receptor was taken from a man older than 75 with head and neck cancer. The chain recombines TRBV30 with TRBJ1-2; 8 bases match TRBD1. What was sequenced was PBMCs. This CDR3 is CAWRRGQGYGYTF. The DNA of the CDR3 is TGTGCCTGGAGGCGTGGACAGGGCTATGGCTACACCTTC.